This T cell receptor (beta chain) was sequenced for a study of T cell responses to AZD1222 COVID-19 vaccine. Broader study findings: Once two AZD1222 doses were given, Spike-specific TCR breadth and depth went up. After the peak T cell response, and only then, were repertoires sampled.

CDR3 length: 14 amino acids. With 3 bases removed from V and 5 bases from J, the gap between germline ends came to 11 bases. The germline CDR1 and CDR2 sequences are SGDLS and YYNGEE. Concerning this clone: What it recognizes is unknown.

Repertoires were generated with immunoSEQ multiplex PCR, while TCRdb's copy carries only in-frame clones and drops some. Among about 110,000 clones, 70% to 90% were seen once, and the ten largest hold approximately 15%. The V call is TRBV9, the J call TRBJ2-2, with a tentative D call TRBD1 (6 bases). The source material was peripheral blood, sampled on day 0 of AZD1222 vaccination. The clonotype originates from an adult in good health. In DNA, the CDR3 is TGTGCCAGCAGCGAGATACAGGGTACCGGGGAGCTGTTTTTT. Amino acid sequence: CASSEIQGTGELFF.